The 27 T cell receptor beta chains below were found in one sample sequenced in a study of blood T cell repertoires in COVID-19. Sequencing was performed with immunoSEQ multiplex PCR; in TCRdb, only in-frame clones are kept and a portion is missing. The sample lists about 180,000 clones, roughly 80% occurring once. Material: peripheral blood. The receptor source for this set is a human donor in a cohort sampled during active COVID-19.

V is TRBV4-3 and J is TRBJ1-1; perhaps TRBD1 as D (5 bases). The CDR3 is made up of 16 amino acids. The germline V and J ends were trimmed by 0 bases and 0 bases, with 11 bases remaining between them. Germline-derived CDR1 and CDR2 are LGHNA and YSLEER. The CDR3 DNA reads TGCGCCAGCAGCCAAGATCTTAGGACATTGAACACTGAAGCTTTCTTT. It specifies CASSQDLRTLNTEAFF.

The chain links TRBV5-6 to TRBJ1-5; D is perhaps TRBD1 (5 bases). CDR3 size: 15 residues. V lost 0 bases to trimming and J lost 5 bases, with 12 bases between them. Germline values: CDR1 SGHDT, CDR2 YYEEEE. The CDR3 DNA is TGTGCCAGCAGCTTGGCCAGGGTGATCGATCAGCCCCAGCATTTT. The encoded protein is CASSLARVIDQPQHF.

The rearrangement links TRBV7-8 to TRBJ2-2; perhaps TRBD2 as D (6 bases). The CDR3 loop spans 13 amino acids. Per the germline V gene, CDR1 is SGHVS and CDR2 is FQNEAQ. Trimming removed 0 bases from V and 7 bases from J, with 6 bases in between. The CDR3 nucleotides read TGTGCCAGCAGCTTAGCGGGGGGCGGGGAGCTGTTTTTT. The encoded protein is CASSLAGGGELFF.

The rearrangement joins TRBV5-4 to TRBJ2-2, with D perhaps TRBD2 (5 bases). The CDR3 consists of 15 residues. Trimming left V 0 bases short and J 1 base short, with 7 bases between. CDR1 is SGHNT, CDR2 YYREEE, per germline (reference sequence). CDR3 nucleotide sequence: TGTGCCAGCAGCTTGGGTGGAGGGAACACCGGGGAGCTGTTTTTT. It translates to CASSLGGGNTGELFF.

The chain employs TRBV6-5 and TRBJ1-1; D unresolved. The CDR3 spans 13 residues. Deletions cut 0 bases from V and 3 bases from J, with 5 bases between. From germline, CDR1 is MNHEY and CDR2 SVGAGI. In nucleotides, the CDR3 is TGTGCCAGCAGTTACTCGAACTACACTGAAGCTTTCTTT. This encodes CASSYSNYTEAFF.

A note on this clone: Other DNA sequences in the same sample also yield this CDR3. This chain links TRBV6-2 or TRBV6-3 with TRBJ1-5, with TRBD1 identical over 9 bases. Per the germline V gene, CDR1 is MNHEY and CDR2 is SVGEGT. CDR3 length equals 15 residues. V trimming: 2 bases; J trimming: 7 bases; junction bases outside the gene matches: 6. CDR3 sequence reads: CASSYLGQGGQPQHF. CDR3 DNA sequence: TGTGCCAGCAGTTACCTGGGACAGGGTGGACAGCCCCAGCATTTT.

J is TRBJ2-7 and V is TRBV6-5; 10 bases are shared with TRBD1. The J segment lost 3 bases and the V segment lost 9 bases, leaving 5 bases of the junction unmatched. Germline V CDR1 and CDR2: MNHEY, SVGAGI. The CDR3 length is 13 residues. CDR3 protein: CASGRTGGYEQYF. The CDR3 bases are TGTGCCAGTGGGAGGACAGGGGGCTACGAGCAGTACTTC.

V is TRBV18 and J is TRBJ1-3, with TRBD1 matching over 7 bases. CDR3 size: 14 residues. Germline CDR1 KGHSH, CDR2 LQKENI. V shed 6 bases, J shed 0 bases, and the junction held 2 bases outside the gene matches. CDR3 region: CASSGQSSGNTIYF. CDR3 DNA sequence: TGTGCCAGCTCGGGACAGAGCTCTGGAAACACCATATATTTT.

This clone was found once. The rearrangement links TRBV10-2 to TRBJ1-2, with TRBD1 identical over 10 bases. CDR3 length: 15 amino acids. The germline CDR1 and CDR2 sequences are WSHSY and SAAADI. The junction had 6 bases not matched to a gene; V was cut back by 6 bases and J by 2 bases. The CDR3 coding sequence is TGCGCCAGCAGAGGGACGGGACAGGGGAACTATGGCTACACCTTC. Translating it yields CASRGTGQGNYGYTF.

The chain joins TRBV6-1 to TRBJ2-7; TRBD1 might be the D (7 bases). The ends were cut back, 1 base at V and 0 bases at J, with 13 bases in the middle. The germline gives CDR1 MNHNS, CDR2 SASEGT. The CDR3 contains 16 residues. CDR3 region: CASSEGGAGGSYEQYF. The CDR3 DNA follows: TGTGCCAGCAGTGAAGGGGGGGCAGGGGGCTCCTACGAGCAGTACTTC.

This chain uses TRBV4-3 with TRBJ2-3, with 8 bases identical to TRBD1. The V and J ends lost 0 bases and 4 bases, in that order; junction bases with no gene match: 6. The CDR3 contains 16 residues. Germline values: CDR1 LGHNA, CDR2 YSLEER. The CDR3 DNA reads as TGCGCCAGCAGCCAAGACCCCCAGGGGGCATCAGATACGCAGTATTTT. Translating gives CASSQDPQGASDTQYF.

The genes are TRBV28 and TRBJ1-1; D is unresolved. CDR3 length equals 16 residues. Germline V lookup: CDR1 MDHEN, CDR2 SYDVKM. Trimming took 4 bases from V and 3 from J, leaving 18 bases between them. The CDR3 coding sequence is TGTGCCAGCAGTTCAGCGACCCCTCAATGGGACACTGAAGCTTTCTTT. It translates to CASSSATPQWDTEAFF.

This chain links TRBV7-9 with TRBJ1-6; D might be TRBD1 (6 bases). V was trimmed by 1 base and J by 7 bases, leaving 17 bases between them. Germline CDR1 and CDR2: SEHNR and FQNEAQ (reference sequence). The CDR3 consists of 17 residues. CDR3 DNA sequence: TGTGCCAGCAGCTTAGGATCAGGGGCAGGGGCCAATTCACCCCTCCACTTT. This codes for CASSLGSGAGANSPLHF.

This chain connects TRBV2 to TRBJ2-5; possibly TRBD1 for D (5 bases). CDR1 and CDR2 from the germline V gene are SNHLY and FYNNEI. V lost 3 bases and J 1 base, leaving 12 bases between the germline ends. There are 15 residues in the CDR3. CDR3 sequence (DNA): TGTGCCAGCAGTGATAAATCTCAGGGCCAAGAGACCCAGTACTTC. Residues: CASSDKSQGQETQYF.

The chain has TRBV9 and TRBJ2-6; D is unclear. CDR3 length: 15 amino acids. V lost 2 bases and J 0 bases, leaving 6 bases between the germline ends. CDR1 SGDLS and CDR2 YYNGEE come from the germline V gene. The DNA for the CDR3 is TGTGCCAGCAGCGTCAGTGACTCTGGGGCCAACGTCCTGACTTTC. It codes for CASSVSDSGANVLTF.

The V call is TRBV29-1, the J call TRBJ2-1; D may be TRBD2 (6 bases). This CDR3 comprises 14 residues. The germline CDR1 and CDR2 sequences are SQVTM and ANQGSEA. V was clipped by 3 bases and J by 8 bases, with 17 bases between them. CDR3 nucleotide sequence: TGCAGCGTTGATCCCCGGGACGGGGAGGATGAGCAGTTCTTC. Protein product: CSVDPRDGEDEQFF.

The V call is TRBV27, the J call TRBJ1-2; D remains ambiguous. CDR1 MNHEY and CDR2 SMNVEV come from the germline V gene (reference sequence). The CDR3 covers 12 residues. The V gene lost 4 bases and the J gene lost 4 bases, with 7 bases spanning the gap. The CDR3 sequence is CASSSLTYGYTF. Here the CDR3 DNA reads TGTGCCAGCAGTTCCCTAACCTATGGCTACACCTTC.

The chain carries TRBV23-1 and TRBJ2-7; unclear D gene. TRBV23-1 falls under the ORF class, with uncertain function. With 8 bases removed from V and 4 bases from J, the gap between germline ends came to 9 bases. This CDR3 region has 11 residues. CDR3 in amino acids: CASLTKYEQYF. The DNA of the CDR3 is TGCGCCAGCTTGACAAAATACGAGCAGTACTTC.

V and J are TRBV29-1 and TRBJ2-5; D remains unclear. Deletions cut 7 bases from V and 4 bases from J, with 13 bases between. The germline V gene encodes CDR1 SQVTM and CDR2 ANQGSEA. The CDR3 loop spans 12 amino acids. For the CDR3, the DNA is TGCAGCGACCTCGGCGGCTTAGAGACCCAGTACTTC. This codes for CSDLGGLETQYF.

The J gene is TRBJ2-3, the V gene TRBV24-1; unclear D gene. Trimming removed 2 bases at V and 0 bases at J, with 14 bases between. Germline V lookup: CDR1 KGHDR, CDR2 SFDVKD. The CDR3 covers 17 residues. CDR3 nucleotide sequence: TGTGCCACCAGTGATTCACGAAAGAGTGTTAGCACAGATACGCAGTATTTT. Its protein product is CATSDSRKSVSTDTQYF.

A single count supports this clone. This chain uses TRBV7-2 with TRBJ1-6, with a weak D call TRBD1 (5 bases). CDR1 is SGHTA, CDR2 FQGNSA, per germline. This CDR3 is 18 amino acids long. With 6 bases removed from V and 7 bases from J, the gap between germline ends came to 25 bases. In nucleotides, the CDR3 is TGTGCCAGCAGTCTTTTGCACGGGGGGATGGCGATGAATTCACCCCTCCACTTT. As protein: CASSLLHGGMAMNSPLHF.

The chain's CDR3 is CASSESLAGGTDTQYF. The CDR3 bases are TGTGCCAGCAGTGAATCTCTAGCGGGAGGAACAGATACGCAGTATTTT. The rearrangement joins TRBV6-1 to TRBJ2-3, with 11 bases lining up with TRBD2. The CDR3 covers 16 residues. Trimming removed 2 bases from V and 3 bases from J; junction bases left unmatched: 4. Germline V gives CDR1 MNHNS, CDR2 SASEGT.

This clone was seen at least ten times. The CDR3 region is CASSLSRQGARNTEAFF. DNA of the CDR3: TGTGCCAGCAGCCTAAGCCGACAGGGGGCTCGGAACACTGAAGCTTTCTTT. The chain links TRBV7-2 to TRBJ1-1; TRBD1 aligns across 10 bases. Germline trimming cut 5 bases from V and 1 base from J; bases unmatched to any gene: 10. The CDR3 is 17 residues long. Per the germline V gene, CDR1 is SGHTA and CDR2 is FQGNSA.

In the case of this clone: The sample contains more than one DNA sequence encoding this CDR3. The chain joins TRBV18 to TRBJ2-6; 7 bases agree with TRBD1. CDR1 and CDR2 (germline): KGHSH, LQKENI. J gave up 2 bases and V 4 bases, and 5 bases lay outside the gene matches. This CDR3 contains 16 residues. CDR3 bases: TGTGCCAGCTCACTCACAACAGGGGCTGGGGCCAACGTCCTGACTTTC. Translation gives CASSLTTGAGANVLTF.

CDR3 sequence: CASSLEGGSYEQYF. As DNA, the CDR3 is TGTGCCAGCAGCTTAGAGGGAGGCTCCTACGAGCAGTACTTC. V and J are TRBV7-9 and TRBJ2-7, with a possible D match to TRBD2 (6 bases). Trimming shortened V by 1 base and J by 0 bases, and 7 bases separated the two germline ends. From germline, CDR1 is SEHNR and CDR2 FQNEAQ (reference sequence). The CDR3 contains 14 residues. The full variable domain, with the rest looked up from reference TRBV7-9 and TRBJ2-7, is DTGVSQNPRHKITKRGQNVTFRCDPISEHNRLYWYRQTLGQGPEFLTYFQNEAQLEKSRLLSDRFSAERPKGSFSTLEIQRTEQGDSAMYLCASSLEGGSYEQYFGPGTRLTVT.

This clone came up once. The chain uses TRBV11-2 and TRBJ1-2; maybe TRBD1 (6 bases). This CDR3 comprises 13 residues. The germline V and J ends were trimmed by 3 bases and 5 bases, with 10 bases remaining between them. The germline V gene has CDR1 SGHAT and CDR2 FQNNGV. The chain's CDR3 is CASSLTGEYGYTF. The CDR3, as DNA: TGTGCCAGCAGCTTGACAGGAGAGTATGGCTACACCTTC.

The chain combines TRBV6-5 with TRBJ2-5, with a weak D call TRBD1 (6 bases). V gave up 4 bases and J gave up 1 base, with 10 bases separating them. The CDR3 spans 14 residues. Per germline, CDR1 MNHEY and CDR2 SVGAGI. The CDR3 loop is CASSLDSFQETQYF. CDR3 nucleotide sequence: TGTGCCAGCAGTTTGGACAGCTTCCAAGAGACCCAGTACTTC.